This T cell receptor beta chain comes out of a study of response to subunit inactivated influenza vaccine (dated by TCRdb to 2016 to 2019). In the study overall: Deep quantitative profiling of the T cell receptor repertoire was used in the study to follow responses to a trivalent subunit inactivated influenza vaccine. Findings and caveats that apply to the study as a whole: It was suggested by the authors that each seasonal influenza vaccination may recruit only a limited number of new T cells.

This clonotype occurred a few times. What this receptor recognizes is not known. No much larger clone exists at a distance of one base, and base qualities are not known. CDR1 and CDR2, per the germline V gene, are SGHRS and YFSETQ. V and J are truncated by 0 bases and 4 bases respectively, leaving an intervening sequence of 14 bases. The CDR3, from cysteine to phenylalanine, totals 15 residues. The DNA shown is the 45-base CDR3, in frame from base 1. Libraries were prepared through RT-PCR. This sample was sequenced with an Illumina HiSeq 2500. In TCRdb, the public reads were trimmed at Q25 with fastp and aligned with MiXCR, with productive beta chains retained. Each CDR3 protein gets just one entry, which takes the most common genes and DNA from the rows behind it. In all, the sample holds 500,000 to 700,000 distinct CDR3 sequences, and under 30% of those were seen once. The biggest ten clones account for 2.5% to 3% of the sample.

Another study also made use of these data, one on T cells expressing NK-cell markers. The second paper states: TCR beta cDNA libraries were made by 5'RACE template switching that added a universal primer site and unique molecular identifiers. TCR beta-chain repertoires were profiled in sorted CD3+CD56+NKG2C+, CD3+CD56+NKG2C- and CD3+CD56-NKG2C+ T-cell subsets from several donors. Seven of the eight sequenced donors were HCMV-seropositive and one was HCMV-seronegative. In several experiments an anti-gammadeltaTCR antibody was added to restrict sorting to alphabetaTCR-expressing T cells. For roughly 6 donors, the dominant CD3+CD56+NKG2C+ clonotypes were among the top 10 CD8+ clonotypes and accounted for about 1.0-7.5% of CD8+ T cells. Those dominant clonotypes were again the most abundant among CD3+CD56-NKG2C+ cells in a few donors, at about 25-60.1%. Whether the expanded NKG2C-expressing T cell clones were specific for HCMV antigens remained unclear. All eight donors whose samples were sequenced were randomly selected healthy volunteers, three of them men and five women. HCMV serostatus was determined by detecting HCMV-specific IgG in serum with a commercial ELISA kit. Peripheral blood mononuclear cells were isolated from blood by Ficoll density gradient centrifugation. CD4+ and CD8+ T cells were isolated from PBMC by magnetic immunoseparation with Miltenyi isolation kits. Synthesis of cDNA was primed from the TCR beta constant segment and was followed by two consecutive PCR amplification steps. Libraries were sequenced as 2 x 150 bp reads on Illumina HiSeq 2000/2500, MiSeq or NextSeq. MIGEC was used to demultiplex reads and group reads by UMI, and MiTCR was used to assemble and quantify clonotypes. Only TCR cDNA sequences supported by at least two reads were kept to exclude erroneous sequences. Downstream repertoire analysis used the tcR package, and clonotypes were matched across fractions by CDR3 nucleotide sequence plus V segment. VDJmatch was used to annotate antigen specificity against VDJdb, with one amino acid substitution allowed in CDR3.

This TCR was recovered from a man aged 45-65 years who received an inactivated influenza vaccine. Donor details come from another sample of the same person, matched by shared clones. This sequence uses TRBV5-1 and TRBJ2-7, with no D gene named confidently. The source was CD4+ T cells sorted from PBMCs, collected 11 to 12 days after vaccination. The base sequence is TGCGCCAGCAGCTTGGGGCCAGCGCAGACATACGAGCAGTACTTC. Translated, this gives CASSLGPAQTYEQYF.